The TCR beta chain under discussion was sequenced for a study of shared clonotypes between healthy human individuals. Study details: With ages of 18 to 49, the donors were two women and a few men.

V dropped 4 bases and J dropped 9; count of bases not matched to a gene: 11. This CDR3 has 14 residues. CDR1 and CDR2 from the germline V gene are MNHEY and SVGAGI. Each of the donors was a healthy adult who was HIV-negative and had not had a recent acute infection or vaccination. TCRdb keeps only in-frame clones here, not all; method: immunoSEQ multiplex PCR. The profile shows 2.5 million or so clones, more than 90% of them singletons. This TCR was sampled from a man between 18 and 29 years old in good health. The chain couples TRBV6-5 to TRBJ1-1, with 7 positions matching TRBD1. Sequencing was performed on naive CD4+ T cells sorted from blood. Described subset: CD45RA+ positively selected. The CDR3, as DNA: TGTGCCAGCAGTTCCCGGCAGGGGGGGCTTAAAGCTTTCTTT. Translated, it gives CASSSRQGGLKAFF.